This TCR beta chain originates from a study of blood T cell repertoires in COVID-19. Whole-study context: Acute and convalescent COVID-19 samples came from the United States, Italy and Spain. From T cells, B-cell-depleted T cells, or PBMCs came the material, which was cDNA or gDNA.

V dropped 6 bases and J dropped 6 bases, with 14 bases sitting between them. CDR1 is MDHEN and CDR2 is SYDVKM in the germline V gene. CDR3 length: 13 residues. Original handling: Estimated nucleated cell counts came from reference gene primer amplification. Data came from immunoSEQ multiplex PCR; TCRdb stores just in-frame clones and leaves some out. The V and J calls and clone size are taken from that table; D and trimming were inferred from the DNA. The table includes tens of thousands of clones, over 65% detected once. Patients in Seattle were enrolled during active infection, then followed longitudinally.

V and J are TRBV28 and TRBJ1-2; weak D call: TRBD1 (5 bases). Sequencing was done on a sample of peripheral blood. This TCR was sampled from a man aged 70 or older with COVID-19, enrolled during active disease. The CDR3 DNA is TGTGCCAGCAGGGACGGGGGGAGAAATGGCTACACCTTC. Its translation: CASRDGGRNGYTF.